This T cell receptor delta chain was identified during a study of gamma-delta chains in newborns, infants, children. Study details: Microbial exposure reportedly drives polyclonal innate γδ T cell expansion after birth.

V shed 3 bases and J 0 bases; nucleotides not matched to a gene: 29. Germline V lookup: CDR1 TSWWSYY, CDR2 QGS. The CDR3 is made up of 27 amino acids. TCRdb reanalysed the reads via CATT. Among thousands of delta-chain clones listed, about 40% were seen once. This chain joins TRDV1 and TRDJ3; 10 bases align to TRDD3. The sequenced sample consisted of blood. The sequence was obtained from a child who received the measles vaccine. CDR3 amino acids: CALGERGSDGLGDSSRHSSWDTRQMFF. CDR3 sequence (DNA): TGTGCTCTTGGGGAGAGGGGGTCCGACGGACTGGGGGATTCTTCAAGGCACAGCTCCTGGGACACCCGACAGATGTTTTTC.